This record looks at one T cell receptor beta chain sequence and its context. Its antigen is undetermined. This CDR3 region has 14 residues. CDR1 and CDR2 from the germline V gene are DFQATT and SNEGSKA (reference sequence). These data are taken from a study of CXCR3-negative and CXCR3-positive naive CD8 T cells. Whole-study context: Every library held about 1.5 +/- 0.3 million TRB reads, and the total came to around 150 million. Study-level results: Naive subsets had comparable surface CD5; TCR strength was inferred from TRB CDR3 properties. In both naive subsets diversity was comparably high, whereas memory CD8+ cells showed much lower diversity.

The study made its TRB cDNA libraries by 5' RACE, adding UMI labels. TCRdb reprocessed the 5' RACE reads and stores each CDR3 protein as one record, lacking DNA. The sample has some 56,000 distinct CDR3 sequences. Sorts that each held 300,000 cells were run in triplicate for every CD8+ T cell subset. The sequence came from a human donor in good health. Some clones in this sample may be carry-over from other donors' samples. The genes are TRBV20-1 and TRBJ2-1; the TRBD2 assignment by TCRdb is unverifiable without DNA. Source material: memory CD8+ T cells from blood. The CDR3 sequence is CSARLAGGFEEQFF.